The rows below give T cell receptor beta chains drawn from one sample of a study of T cell clonotyping in hematopoietic cell transplantation. Generated by immunoSEQ multiplex PCR, the TCRdb table keeps only in-frame clones and is missing some. Of about 10,000 clones detected, less than 60% appear once; the ten largest clones hold about an eighth. Sequenced here: peripheral blood mononuclear cells, sampled 100 days after allogeneic stem cell transplant. These receptors were taken from a female patient in her forties or fifties who had an allogeneic stem cell transplant from an unrelated donor, so the T cells may come from the graft donor. Some clones in this sample may be carry-over from other donors' samples. Both conserved end residues are part of each CDR3. Fields, in order: D gene, J gene, clone size, V gene, CDR3 DNA, CDR3 protein. D genes are given only for firm matches. Clone sizes are given selectively: once, few, many, or a class where the clone is expanded.

>TRBD1|TRBJ1-4|medium-sized|TRBV6-6
TGTGCCAGCAGTGGGGACAGGGGAGTCGAAAAACTGTTTTTT
CASSGDRGVEKLFF
>TRBD1|TRBJ2-7|-|TRBV30
TGTGCCTGGAGTTCCACAGGGGCGCATTACGAGCAGTACTTC
CAWSSTGAHYEQYF
>TRBD1|TRBJ2-7|-|TRBV6-5
TGTGCCAGCAGATCAACCGGGACAGGGGTTTACGAGCAGTACTTC
CASRSTGTGVYEQYF
>-|TRBJ2-5|-|TRBV4-1
TGCGCCAGCAGCCAAGAGCGCAGGCAAGAGACCCAGTACTTC
CASSQERRQETQYF
>-|TRBJ1-2|-|TRBV19
TGTGCCAGTAGTTGGACCGTAGGAGGCTATGGCTACACCTTC
CASSWTVGGYGYTF
>-|TRBJ1-5|once|TRBV30
TGTGCCTGGAGTGCAGGACTCTCGGGGGATCAGCCCCAGCATTTT
CAWSAGLSGDQPQHF
>-|TRBJ2-5|few|TRBV7-2
TGTGCCAGCAGCTCACAAGAGACCCAGTACTTC
CASSSQETQYF
>-|TRBJ1-5|few|TRBV4-1
TGCGCCAGCAGCCAATGGGGCTTAAGCAATCAGCCCCAGCATTTT
CASSQWGLSNQPQHF
>TRBD2|TRBJ2-3|few|TRBV4-2
TGTGCCAGCAGCCAACCAGGACTAGCGGGGTGGGCAGATACGCAGTATTTT
CASSQPGLAGWADTQYF
>TRBD1|TRBJ1-2|few|TRBV30
TGTGCCTCAAACCCGGGACAGGGTAGTGGCTACACCTTC
CASNPGQGSGYTF
>TRBD2|TRBJ2-5|-|TRBV6-5
TGTGCCAGCAGTTACTCGATAGGGCCGGGAGGGGAGACCCAGTACTTC
CASSYSIGPGGETQYF
>-|TRBJ2-5|-|TRBV20-1
TGCAGTGCTAGCGTGCAGGAGACCCAGTACTTC
CSASVQETQYF
>-|TRBJ2-5|few|TRBV25-1
TGTGCCAGCAGTGTGTACGGAGAGACCCAGTACTTC
CASSVYGETQYF
>TRBD1|TRBJ1-1|-|TRBV6-1
TGTGCCAGCGGGGGACAGGCAGGTAGCTCTGAAGCTTTCTTT
CASGGQAGSSEAFF
>-|TRBJ1-2|few|TRBV28
TGTGCCAGCAGTTCAGATGGCTACACCTTC
CASSSDGYTF